This record looks at one TCR beta chain sequence and its context. This record comes from a study of blood T cell repertoires in COVID-19. Study at large: In each case, the material was cDNA or gDNA derived from T cells, B-cell-depleted T cells, or PBMCs.

Trimming took 7 bases from V and 4 from J; bases not matched to a gene: 16. This CDR3 comprises 17 residues. Germline V gene lookup returns CDR1 ENHRY and CDR2 SYGVKD. Sequencing used immunoSEQ multiplex PCR; TCRdb keeps in-frame clones, though not all of them. The sample contains approximately 120,000 clones, 88% of which appear only once. What was sequenced was peripheral blood. The chain couples TRBV10-3 to TRBJ1-2; 9 nucleotides agree with TRBD1. This TCR was recovered from a human donor in a cohort sampled during active COVID-19. CDR3 bases: TGTGCCATCAAAAACGAACAGGGGGCCCTCCTCTCCTATGGCTACACCTTC. The encoded protein is CAIKNEQGALLSYGYTF.